This T cell receptor beta chain was identified during a study of blood T cell repertoires in COVID-19. The CDR3 is 15 residues long. V shed 6 bases, J shed 6 bases, and the junction held 5 bases outside the gene matches. CDR1 is MDHEN and CDR2 is SYDVKM in the germline V gene. Only in-frame clones appear in the TCRdb table, and some are missing; sequencing was by immunoSEQ multiplex PCR. The sample has some 150,000 clones, approximately 86% seen once; the top ten hold less than 5%. Sequenced material: peripheral blood. The chain combines TRBV28 with TRBJ2-1; TRBD2 matches 13 bases. This TCR came from a woman aged 55 to 70 who had recovered from COVID-19. This CDR3 reads CASSRGTSGTNEQFF. The DNA of the CDR3 is TGTGCCAGCAGCCGGGGGACTAGCGGGACCAATGAGCAGTTCTTC.